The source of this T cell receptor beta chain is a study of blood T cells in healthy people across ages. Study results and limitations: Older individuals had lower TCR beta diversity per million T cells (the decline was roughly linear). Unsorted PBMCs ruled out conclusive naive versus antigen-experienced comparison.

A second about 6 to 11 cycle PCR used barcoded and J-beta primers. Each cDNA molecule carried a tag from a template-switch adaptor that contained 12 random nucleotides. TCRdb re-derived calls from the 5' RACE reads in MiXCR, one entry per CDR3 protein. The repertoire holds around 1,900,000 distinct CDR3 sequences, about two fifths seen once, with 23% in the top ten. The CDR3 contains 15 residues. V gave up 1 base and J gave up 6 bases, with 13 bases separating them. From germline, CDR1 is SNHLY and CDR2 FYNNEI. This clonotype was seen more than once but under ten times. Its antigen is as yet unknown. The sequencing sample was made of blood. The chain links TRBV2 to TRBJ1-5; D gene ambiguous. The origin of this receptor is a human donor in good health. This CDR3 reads CASSEEEPGVQPQHF. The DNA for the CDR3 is TGTGCCAGCAGTGAAGAAGAGCCAGGAGTTCAGCCCCAGCATTTT.